This TCR beta chain was documented in a study of regulatory T cells in long-lasting Graves disease. CDR3 length: 17 amino acids. J gave up 4 bases and V 5 bases, and 12 bases lay outside the gene matches. CDR1 MNHNS and CDR2 SASEGT come from the germline V gene. The time point was: persistent/refractory GD, antithyroid drugs over 5 years with positive TRAb. PBMCs provided the RNA from which the TCR library was made. In building TCR beta libraries, iRepertoire HTBI primers were used together with Arm-PCR of CDR3 regions. Using its own MiXCR run on the multiplex PCR reads, TCRdb lists one record per CDR3 protein. Among around 460,000 distinct CDR3 sequences listed, 20% to 25% were seen once.

The sample was peripheral blood mononuclear cells (PBMCs), taken when the disease was refractory, from a patient treated with antithyroid drugs. The source of this sequence is a female donor with Graves disease. This chain connects TRBV6-1 to TRBJ2-7; 12 positions match TRBD1. CDR3 in DNA: TGTGCCAGCAGTCACGGGACAGGGGGCCTATATTTTTACGAGCAGTACTTC. It codes for CASSHGTGGLYFYEQYF.